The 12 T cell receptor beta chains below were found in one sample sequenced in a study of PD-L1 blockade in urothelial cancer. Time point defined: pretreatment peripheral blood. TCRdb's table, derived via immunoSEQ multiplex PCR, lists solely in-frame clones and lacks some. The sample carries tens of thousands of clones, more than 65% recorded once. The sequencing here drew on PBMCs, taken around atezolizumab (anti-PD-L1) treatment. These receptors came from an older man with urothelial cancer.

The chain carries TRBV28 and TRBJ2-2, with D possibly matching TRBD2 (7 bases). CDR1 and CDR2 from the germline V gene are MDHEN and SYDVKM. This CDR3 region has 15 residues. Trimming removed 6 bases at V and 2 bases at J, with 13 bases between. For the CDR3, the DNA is TGTGCCAGCAGCCAAGGGGGGGCCAACACCGGGGAGCTGTTTTTT. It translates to CASSQGGANTGELFF.

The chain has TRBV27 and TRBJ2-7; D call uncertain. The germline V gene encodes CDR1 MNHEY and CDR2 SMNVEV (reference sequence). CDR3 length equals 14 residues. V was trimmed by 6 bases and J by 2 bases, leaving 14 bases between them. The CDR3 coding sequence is TGTGCCAGCAGACACCCCGGAGATACCTACGAGCAGTACTTC. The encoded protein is CASRHPGDTYEQYF.

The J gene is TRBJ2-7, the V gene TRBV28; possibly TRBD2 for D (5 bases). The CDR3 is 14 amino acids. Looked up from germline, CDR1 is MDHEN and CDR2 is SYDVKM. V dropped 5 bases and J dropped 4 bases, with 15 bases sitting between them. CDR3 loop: CASSRSGMGYEQYF. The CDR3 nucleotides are TGTGCCAGCAGTCGGAGCGGAATGGGGTACGAGCAGTACTTC.

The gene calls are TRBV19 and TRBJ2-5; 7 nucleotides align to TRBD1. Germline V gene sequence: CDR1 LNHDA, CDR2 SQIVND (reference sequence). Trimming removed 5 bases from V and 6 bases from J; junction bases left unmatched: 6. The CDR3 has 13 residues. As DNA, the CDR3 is TGTGCCAGTAGTTTACAGGGGATGAAGACCCAGTACTTC. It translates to CASSLQGMKTQYF.

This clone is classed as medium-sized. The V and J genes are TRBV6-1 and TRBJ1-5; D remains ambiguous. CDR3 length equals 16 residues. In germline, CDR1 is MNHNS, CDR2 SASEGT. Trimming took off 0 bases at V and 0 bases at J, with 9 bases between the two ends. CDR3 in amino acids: CASSEARTGSNQPQHF. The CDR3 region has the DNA TGTGCCAGCAGTGAAGCTCGAACGGGTAGCAATCAGCCCCAGCATTTT.

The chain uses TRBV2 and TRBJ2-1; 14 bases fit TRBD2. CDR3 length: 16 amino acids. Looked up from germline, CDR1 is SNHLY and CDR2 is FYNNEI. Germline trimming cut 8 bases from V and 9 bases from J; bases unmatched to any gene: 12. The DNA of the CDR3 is TGTGCCAGCTATGCGCCAGGGACTAGCGGGAGAGGTGAGCAGTTCTTC. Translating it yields CASYAPGTSGRGEQFF.

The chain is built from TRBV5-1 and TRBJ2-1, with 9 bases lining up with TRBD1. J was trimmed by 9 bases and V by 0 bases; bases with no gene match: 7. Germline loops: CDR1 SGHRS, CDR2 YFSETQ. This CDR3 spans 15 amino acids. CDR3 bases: TGCGCCAGCAGCTTGGATGGGGGACAGGGTGGTGAGCAGTTCTTC. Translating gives CASSLDGGQGGEQFF.

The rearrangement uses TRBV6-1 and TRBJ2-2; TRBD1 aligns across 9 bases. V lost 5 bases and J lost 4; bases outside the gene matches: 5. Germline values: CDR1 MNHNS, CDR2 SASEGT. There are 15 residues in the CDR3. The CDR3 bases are TGTGCCAGCAGTATCGGGACAGGGTTCACCGGGGAGCTGTTTTTT. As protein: CASSIGTGFTGELFF.

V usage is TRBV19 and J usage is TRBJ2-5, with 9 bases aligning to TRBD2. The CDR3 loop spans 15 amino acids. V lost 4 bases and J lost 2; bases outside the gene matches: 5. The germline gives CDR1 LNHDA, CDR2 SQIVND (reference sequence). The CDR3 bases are TGTGCCAGTAGTAGCCTAGCGGGAACTCAAGAGACCCAGTACTTC. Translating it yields CASSSLAGTQETQYF.

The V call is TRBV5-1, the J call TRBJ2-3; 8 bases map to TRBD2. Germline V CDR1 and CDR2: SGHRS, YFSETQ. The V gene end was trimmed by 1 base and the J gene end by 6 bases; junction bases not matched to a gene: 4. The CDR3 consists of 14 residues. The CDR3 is CASSLREGRDTQYF. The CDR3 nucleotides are TGCGCCAGCAGCTTGCGGGAGGGCCGGGATACGCAGTATTTT.

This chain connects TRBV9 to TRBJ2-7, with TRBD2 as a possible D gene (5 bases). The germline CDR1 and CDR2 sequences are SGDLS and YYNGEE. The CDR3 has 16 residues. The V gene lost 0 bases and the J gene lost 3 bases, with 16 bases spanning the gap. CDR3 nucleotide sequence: TGTGCCAGCAGCGTAGTCAGGAACCGAGAGGGCTACGAGCAGTACTTC. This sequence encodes CASSVVRNREGYEQYF.

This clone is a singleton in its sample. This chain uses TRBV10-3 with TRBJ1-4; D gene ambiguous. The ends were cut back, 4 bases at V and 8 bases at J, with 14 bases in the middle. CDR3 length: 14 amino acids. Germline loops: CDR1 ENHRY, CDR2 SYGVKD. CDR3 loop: CAISADRGLEKLFF. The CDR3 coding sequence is TGTGCCATCAGTGCCGACCGAGGCCTAGAAAAACTGTTTTTT.